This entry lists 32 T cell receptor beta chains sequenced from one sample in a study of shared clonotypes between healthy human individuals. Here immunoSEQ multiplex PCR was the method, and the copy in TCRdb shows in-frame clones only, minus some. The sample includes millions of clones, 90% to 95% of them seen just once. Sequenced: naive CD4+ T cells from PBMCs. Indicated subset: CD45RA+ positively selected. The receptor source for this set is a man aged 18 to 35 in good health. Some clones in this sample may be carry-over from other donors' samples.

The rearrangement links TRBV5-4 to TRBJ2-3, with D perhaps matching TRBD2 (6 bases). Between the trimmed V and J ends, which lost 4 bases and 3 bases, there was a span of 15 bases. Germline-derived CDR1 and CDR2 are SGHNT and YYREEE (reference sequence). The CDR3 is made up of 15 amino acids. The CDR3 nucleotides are TGTGCCAGCAGCCCGGGACCGGGAGAGACAGATACGCAGTATTTT. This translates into CASSPGPGETDTQYF.

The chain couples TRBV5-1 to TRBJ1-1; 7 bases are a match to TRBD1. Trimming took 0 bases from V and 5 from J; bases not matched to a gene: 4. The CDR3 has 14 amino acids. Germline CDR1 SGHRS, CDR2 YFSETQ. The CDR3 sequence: CASSLVGQATEAFF. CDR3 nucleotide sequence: TGCGCCAGCAGCTTGGTCGGACAGGCGACTGAAGCTTTCTTT.

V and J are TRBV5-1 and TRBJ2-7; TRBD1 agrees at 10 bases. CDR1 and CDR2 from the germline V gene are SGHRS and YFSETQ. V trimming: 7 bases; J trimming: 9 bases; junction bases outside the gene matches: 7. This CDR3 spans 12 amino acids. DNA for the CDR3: TGCGCCAGCTCTGGACAGGGGGAACGGCAGTACTTC. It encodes CASSGQGERQYF. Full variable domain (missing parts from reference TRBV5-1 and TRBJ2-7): KAGVTQTPRYLIKTRGQQVTLSCSPISGHRSVSWYQQTPGQGLQFLFEYFSETQRNKGNFPGRFSGRQFSNSRSEMNVSTLELGDSALYLCASSGQGERQYFGPGTRLTVT.

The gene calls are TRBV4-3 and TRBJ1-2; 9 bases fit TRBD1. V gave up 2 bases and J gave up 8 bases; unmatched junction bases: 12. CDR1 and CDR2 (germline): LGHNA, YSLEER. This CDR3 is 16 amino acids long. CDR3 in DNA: TGCGCCAGCAGCCAAAGGGGACAGGGCCAGTCGGGGGGCTACACCTTC. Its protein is CASSQRGQGQSGGYTF.

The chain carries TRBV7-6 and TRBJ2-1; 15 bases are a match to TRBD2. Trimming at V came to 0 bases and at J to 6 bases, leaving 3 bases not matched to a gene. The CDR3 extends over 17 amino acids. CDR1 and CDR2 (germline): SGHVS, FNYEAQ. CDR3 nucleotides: TGTGCCAGCAGCTTAGCGGGACTAGCGGGAGGAAGCAATGAGCAGTTCTTC. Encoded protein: CASSLAGLAGGSNEQFF.

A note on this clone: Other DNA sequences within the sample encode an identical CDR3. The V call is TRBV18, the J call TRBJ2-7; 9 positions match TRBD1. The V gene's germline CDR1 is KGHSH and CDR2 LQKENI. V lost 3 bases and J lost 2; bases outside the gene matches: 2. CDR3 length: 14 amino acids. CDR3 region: CASSPGTGPYEQYF. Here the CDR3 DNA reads TGTGCCAGCTCACCGGGGACAGGGCCCTACGAGCAGTACTTC.

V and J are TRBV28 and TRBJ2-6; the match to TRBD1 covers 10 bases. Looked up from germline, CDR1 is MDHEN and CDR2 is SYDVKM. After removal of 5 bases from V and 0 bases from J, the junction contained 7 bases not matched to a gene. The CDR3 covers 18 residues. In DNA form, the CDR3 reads TGTGCCAGCAGTAGACGGACAGGGGGGTTCTCTGGGGCCAACGTCCTGACTTTC. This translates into CASSRRTGGFSGANVLTF.

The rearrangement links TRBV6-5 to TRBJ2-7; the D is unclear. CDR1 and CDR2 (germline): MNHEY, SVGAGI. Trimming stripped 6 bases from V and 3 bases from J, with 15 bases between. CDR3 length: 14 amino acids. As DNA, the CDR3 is TGTGCCAGCAGACGCCTGGGTCCCCACTACGAGCAGTACTTC. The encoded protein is CASRRLGPHYEQYF.

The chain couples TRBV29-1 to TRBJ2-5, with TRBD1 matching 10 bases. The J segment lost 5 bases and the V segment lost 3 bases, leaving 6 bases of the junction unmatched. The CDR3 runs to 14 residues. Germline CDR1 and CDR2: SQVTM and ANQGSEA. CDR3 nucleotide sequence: TGCAGCGTTGAGCGGGACAGGGGTCGGGAGACCCAGTACTTC. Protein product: CSVERDRGRETQYF. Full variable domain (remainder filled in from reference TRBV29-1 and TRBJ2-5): SAVISQKPSRDICQRGTSLTIQCQVDSQVTMMFWYRQQPGQSLTLIATANQGSEATYESGFVIDKFPISRPNLTFSTLTVSNMSPEDSSIYLCSVERDRGRETQYFGPGTRLLVL.

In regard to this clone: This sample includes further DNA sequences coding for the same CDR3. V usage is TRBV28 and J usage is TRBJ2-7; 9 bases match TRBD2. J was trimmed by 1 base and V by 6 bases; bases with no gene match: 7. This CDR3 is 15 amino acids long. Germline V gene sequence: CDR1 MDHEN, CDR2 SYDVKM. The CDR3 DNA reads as TGTGCCAGCAGCCTACCTAGCGGGGTGTCCTACGAGCAGTACTTC. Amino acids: CASSLPSGVSYEQYF.

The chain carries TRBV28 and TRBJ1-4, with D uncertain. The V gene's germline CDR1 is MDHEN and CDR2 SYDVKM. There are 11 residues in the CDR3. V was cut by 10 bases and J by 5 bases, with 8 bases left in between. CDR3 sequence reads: CATIENEKLFF. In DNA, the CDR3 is TGTGCCACGATAGAGAATGAAAAACTGTTTTTT.

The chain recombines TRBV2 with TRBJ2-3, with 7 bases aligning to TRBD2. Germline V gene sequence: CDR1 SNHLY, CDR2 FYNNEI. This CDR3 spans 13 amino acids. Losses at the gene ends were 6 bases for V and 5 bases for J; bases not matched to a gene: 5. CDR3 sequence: CASSPGEGDTQYF. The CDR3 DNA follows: TGTGCCAGCAGCCCTGGGGAGGGAGATACGCAGTATTTT.

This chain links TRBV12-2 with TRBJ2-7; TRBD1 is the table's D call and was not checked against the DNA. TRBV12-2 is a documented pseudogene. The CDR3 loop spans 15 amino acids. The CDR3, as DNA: TGTGCAAGTCGCCAAAAGGGACAGAATTACTACGAGCAGTACTTC. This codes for CASRQKGQNYYEQYF.

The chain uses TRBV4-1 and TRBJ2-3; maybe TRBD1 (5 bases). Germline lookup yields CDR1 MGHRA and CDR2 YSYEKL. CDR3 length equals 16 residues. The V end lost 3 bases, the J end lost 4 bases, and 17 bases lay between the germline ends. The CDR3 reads CASSHTQGSPADTQYF. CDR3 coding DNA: TGCGCCAGCAGCCACACCCAGGGCTCTCCCGCAGATACGCAGTATTTT.

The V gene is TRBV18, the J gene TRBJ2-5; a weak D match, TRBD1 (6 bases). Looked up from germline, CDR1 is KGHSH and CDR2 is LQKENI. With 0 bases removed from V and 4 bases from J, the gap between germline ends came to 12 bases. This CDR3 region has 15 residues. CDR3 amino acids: CASSPPSTGPETQYF. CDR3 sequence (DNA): TGTGCCAGCTCACCACCGAGCACAGGGCCAGAGACCCAGTACTTC.

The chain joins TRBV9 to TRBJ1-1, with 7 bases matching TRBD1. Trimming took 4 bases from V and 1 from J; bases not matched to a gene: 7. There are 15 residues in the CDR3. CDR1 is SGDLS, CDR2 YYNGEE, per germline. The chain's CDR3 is CASSPSTGTNTEAFF. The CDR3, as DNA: TGTGCCAGCAGCCCATCGACAGGGACGAACACTGAAGCTTTCTTT.

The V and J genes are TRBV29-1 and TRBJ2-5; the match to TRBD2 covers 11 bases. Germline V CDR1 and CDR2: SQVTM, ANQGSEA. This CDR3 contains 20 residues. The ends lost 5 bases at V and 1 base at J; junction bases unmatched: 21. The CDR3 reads CSVRAERGRRTSGFQETQYF. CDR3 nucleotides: TGCAGCGTTCGGGCAGAAAGGGGGCGTCGGACTAGCGGGTTCCAAGAGACCCAGTACTTC.

CDR3 amino acids: CASSSLDRVHEQFF. CDR3 in DNA: TGCGCCAGCAGCTCCCTAGACAGGGTCCATGAGCAGTTCTTC. The chain employs TRBV5-1 and TRBJ2-1, with 7 bases fitting TRBD1. Looked up from germline, CDR1 is SGHRS and CDR2 is YFSETQ. The CDR3 is 14 amino acids. Trimming took 3 bases from V and 8 from J; bases not matched to a gene: 8. Drawing the rest from reference TRBV5-1 and TRBJ2-1, the complete variable domain is KAGVTQTPRYLIKTRGQQVTLSCSPISGHRSVSWYQQTPGQGLQFLFEYFSETQRNKGNFPGRFSGRQFSNSRSEMNVSTLELGDSALYLCASSSLDRVHEQFFGPGTRLTVL.

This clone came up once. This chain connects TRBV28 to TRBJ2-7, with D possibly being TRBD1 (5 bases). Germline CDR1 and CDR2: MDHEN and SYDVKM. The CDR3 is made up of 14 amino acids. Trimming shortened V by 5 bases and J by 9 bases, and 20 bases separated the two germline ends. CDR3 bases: TGTGCCAGCAGTACGGCCCAGGGAAGGGGCGGGCAGTACTTC. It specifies CASSTAQGRGGQYF.

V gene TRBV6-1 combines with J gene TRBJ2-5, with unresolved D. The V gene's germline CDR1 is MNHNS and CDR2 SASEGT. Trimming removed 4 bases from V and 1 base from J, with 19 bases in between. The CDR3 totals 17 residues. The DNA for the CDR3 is TGTGCCAGCAGTGTTCGGGCGTTGAGTGGAATCCAAGAGACCCAGTACTTC. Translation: CASSVRALSGIQETQYF.

CDR3 protein: CASSVRGQGAVYEQYF. CDR3 DNA sequence: TGTGCCAGCAGCGTCAGGGGACAGGGGGCTGTCTACGAGCAGTACTTC. V is TRBV9 and J is TRBJ2-7, with 12 bases identical to TRBD1. This CDR3 has 16 amino acids. The germline V gene encodes CDR1 SGDLS and CDR2 YYNGEE. After removal of 2 bases from V and 3 bases from J, the junction contained 6 bases not matched to a gene.

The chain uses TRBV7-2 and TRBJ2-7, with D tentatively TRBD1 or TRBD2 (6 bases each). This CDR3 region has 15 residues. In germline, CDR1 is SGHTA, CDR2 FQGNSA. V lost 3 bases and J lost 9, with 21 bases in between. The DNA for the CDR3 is TGTGCCAGCAGCTTTTTCTCGGGGGCAAGGTTAGGGCAGTACTTC. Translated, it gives CASSFFSGARLGQYF.

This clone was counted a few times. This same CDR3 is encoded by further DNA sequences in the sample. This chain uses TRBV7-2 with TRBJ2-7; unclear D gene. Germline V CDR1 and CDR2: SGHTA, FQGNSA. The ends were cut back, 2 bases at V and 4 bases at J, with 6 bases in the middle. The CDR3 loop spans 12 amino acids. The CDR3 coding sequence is TGTGCCAGCAGCTTACTAGGGTACGAGCAGTACTTC. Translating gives CASSLLGYEQYF.

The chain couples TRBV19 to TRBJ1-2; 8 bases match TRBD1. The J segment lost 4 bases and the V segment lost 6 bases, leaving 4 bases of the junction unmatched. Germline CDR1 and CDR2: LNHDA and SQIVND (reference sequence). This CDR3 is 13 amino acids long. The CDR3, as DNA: TGTGCCAGTAGCCAGGGGGCTGCCTATGGCTACACCTTC. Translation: CASSQGAAYGYTF.

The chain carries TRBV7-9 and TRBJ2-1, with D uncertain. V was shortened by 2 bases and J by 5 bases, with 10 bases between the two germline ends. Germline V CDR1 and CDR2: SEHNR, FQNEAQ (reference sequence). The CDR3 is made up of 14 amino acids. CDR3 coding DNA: TGTGCCAGCAGCTTACACTATCGTGACAATGAGCAGTTCTTC. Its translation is CASSLHYRDNEQFF. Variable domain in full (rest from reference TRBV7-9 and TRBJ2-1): DTGVSQNPRHKITKRGQNVTFRCDPISEHNRLYWYRQTLGQGPEFLTYFQNEAQLEKSRLLSDRFSAERPKGSFSTLEIQRTEQGDSAMYLCASSLHYRDNEQFFGPGTRLTVL.

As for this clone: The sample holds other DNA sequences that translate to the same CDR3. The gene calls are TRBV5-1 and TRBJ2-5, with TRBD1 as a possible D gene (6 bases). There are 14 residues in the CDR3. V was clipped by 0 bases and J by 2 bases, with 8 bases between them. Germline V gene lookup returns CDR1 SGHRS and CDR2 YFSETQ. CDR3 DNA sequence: TGCGCCAGCAGCTTGGGGACAGTTCAAGAGACCCAGTACTTC. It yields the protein CASSLGTVQETQYF.

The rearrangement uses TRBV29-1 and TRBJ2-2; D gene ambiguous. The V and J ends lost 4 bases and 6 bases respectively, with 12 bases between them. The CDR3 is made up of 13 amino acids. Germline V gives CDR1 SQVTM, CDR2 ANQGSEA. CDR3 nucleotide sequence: TGCAGCGTTGCCCTTTTAATGGCCGGGGAGCTGTTTTTT. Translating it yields CSVALLMAGELFF.

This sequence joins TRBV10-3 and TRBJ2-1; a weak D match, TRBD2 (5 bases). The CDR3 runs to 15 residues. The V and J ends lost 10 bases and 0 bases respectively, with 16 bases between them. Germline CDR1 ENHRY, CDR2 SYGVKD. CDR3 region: CATRPREISYNEQFF. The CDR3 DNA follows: TGTGCCACCCGGCCCCGGGAAATCTCCTACAATGAGCAGTTCTTC.

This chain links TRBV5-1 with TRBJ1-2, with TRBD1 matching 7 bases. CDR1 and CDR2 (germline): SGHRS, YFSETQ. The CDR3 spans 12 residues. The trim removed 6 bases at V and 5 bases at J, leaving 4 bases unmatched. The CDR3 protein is CASKGAMYGYTF. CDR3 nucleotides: TGCGCCAGCAAGGGGGCGATGTATGGCTACACCTTC.

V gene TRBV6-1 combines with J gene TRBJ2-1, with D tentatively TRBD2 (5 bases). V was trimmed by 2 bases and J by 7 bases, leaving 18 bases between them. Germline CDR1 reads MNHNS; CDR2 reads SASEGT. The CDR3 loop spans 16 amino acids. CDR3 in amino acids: CASSEIGLGGLNEQFF. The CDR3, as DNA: TGTGCCAGCAGTGAAATTGGTTTAGGCGGGTTAAATGAGCAGTTCTTC.

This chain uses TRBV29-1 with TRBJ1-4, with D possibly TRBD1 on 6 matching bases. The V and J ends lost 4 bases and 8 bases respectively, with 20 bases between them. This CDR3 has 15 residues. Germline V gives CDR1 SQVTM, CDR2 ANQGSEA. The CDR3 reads CSVGVGGASYEKLFF. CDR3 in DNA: TGCAGCGTTGGGGTCGGGGGCGCGTCTTACGAAAAACTGTTTTTT.

CDR3 loop: CASSEPGQISYEQYF. The CDR3 DNA sequence: TGTGCCAGCAGTGAACCGGGACAAATTTCCTACGAGCAGTACTTC. The chain uses TRBV25-1 and TRBJ2-7; maybe TRBD1 (6 bases). CDR3 length: 15 amino acids. The germline V gene encodes CDR1 MGHDK and CDR2 SYGVNS. Trimming removed 2 bases from V and 1 base from J, with 12 bases in between.